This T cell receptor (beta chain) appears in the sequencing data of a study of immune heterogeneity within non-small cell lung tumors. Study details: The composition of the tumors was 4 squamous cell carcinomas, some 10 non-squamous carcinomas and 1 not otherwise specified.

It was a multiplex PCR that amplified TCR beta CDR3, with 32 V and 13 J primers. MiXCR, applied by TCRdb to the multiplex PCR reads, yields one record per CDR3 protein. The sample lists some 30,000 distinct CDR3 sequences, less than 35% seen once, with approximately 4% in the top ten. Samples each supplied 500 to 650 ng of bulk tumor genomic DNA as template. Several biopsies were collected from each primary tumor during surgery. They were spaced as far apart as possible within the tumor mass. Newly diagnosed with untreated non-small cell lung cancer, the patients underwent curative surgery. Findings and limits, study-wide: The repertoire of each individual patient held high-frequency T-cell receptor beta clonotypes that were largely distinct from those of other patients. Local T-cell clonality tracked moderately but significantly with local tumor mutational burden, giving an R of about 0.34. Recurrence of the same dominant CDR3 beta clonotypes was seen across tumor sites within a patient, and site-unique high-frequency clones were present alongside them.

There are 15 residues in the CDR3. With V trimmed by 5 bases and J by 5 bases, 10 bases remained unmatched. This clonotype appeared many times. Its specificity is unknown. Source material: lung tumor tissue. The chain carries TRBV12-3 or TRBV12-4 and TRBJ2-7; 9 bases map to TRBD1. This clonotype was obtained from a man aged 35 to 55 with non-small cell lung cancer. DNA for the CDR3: TGTGCCAGCAGTCTAAGACAGGGGGTCCTGAACGAGCAGTACTTC. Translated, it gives CASSLRQGVLNEQYF.